These 5 T cell receptor beta chains were all obtained from the same sample, sequenced in a study of shared clonotypes between healthy human individuals. It was CD45RO-negative cells, positively selected for CCR7, that made up naive CD8 cells, with terminally differentiated effector memory CD45RA+ cells excluded. Sequencing was performed with immunoSEQ multiplex PCR; in TCRdb, only in-frame clones are kept and a portion is missing. Of about 680,000 clones listed, just over 90% are singletons. Material for sequencing was naive CD8+ T cells sorted from blood. Source of these receptors: a young man in good health.

J is TRBJ2-3 and V is TRBV7-2; weak D call: TRBD2 (6 bases). The CDR3 is 15 amino acids. CDR1 SGHTA and CDR2 FQGNSA come from the germline V gene. With 4 bases removed from V and 0 bases from J, the gap between germline ends came to 11 bases. The CDR3 protein is CASSYLGGSTDTQYF. As DNA, the CDR3 is TGTGCCAGCAGCTACCTGGGGGGTAGCACAGATACGCAGTATTTT.

This chain connects TRBV14 to TRBJ2-4; 14 nucleotides match TRBD2. The CDR3 totals 17 residues. The V and J ends lost 4 bases and 4 bases, in that order; junction bases with no gene match: 6. Germline V gene sequence: CDR1 SGHDN, CDR2 FVKESK. The CDR3 nucleotides read TGTGCCAGCAGCCTAGGGACTAGCGGGAGCGGGAAAAACATTCAGTACTTC. It translates to CASSLGTSGSGKNIQYF.

This chain connects TRBV30 to TRBJ2-1, with D possibly being TRBD2 (5 bases). The germline V gene encodes CDR1 GTSNPN and CDR2 SVGIG (reference sequence). CDR3 length equals 14 residues. V was cut by 2 bases and J by 3 bases, with 11 bases left in between. The DNA for the CDR3 is TGTGCCTGGAGTCTGCTAGCACACTACAATGAGCAGTTCTTC. Its translation: CAWSLLAHYNEQFF.

The genes are TRBV6-1 and TRBJ2-5; weak D call: TRBD2 (5 bases). The length of the CDR3 is 14 residues. The V gene's germline CDR1 is MNHNS and CDR2 SASEGT. Trimming left V 7 bases short and J 1 base short, with 13 bases between. In DNA, the CDR3 is TGTGCCAGCACCCCGGGGTCAGTCCAAGAGACCCAGTACTTC. This codes for CASTPGSVQETQYF.

V usage is TRBV5-6 and J usage is TRBJ2-7; possible D gene TRBD2, 6 bases. The CDR3 spans 16 residues. Deletions cut 0 bases from V and 3 bases from J, with 16 bases between. Germline loops: CDR1 SGHDT, CDR2 YYEEEE. This CDR3 is CASSLVEGRLVYEQYF. In DNA, the CDR3 is TGTGCCAGCAGCTTGGTGGAGGGCAGGCTCGTCTACGAGCAGTACTTC. Full variable domain (rest looked up from reference TRBV5-6 and TRBJ2-7): DAGVTQSPTHLIKTRGQQVTLRCSPKSGHDTVSWYQQALGQGPQFIFQYYEEEERQRGNFPDRFSGHQFPNYSSELNVNALLLGDSALYLCASSLVEGRLVYEQYFGPGTRLTVT.